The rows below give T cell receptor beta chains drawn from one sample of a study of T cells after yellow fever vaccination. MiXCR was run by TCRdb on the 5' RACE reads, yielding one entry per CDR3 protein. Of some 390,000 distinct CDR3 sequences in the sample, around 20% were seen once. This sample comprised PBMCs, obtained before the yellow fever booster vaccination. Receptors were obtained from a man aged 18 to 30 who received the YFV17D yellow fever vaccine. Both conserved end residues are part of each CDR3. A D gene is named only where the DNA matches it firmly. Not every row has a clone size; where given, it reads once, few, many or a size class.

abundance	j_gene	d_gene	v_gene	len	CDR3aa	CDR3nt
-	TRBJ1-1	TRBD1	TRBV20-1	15	CGCPSTGATNTEAFF	TGCGGATGTCCAAGTACAGGGGCTACGAACACTGAAGCTTTCTTT
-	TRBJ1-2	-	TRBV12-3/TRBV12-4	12	CASRDGLLSYTF	TGTGCCAGCAGAGACGGACTACTGAGCTACACCTTC
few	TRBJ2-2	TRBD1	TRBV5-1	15	CASRTGQPNTGELFF	TGCGCCAGCAGAACGGGACAGCCGAACACCGGGGAGCTGTTTTTT
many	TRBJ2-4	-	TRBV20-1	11	CSADWLNIQYF	TGCAGTGCCGATTGGCTGAACATTCAGTACTTC
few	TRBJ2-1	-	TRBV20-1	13	CSATNGRVNEQFF	TGCAGTGCTACCAACGGCAGGGTCAATGAGCAGTTCTTC
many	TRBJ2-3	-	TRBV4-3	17	CASSQDKASDLTDTQYF	TGCGCCAGCAGCCAAGATAAGGCTAGTGATCTCACAGATACGCAGTATTTT
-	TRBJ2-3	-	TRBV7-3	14	CASSFPGETDTQYF	TGTGCCAGCAGCTTCCCAGGGGAGACAGATACGCAGTATTTT
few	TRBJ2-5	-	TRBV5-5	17	CASSLATGRGPEETQYF	TGTGCCAGCAGCTTGGCTACGGGGCGCGGGCCTGAAGAGACCCAGTACTTC
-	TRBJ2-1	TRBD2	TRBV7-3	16	CASSLTSGGPHNEQFF	TGTGCCAGCAGCTTAACTAGCGGGGGGCCCCACAATGAGCAGTTCTTC
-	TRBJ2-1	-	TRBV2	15	CASSRGARGKMEQFF	TGTGCCAGCAGTCGAGGGGCTAGGGGCAAGATGGAGCAGTTCTTC
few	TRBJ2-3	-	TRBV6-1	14	CASSVHPSTDTQYF	TGTGCCAGCAGTGTTCACCCGAGCACAGATACGCAGTATTTT
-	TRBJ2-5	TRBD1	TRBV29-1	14	CSAGSTGVPETQYF	TGCAGCGCTGGGAGTACAGGGGTCCCAGAGACCCAGTACTTC
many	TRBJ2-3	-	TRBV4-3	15	CASSQDASGGDTQYF	TGCGCCAGCAGCCAAGATGCCTCAGGCGGCGATACGCAGTATTTT
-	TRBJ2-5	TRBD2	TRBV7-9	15	CASELAGDPQETQYF	TGTGCCAGCGAACTAGCGGGGGACCCCCAAGAGACCCAGTACTTC
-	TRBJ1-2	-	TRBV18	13	CASSPLGLNGYTF	TGTGCCAGCTCACCGCTAGGGCTAAATGGCTACACCTTC
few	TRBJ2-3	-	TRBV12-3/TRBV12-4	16	CASSPHADLRGDTQYF	TGTGCCAGCAGTCCTCATGCGGACTTGCGGGGAGATACGCAGTATTTT
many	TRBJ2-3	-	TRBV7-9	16	CASSTIGGGSTDTQYF	TGTGCCAGCAGCACCATAGGCGGGGGCTCCACAGATACGCAGTATTTT
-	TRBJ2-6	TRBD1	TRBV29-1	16	CSVPGQGGSGANVLTF	TGCAGCGTGCCGGGACAGGGGGGCTCTGGGGCCAACGTCCTGACTTTC
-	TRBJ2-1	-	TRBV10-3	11	CAIFTMGEQFF	TGTGCCATCTTTACTATGGGGGAGCAGTTCTTC
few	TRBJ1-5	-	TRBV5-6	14	CASSTRQSNQPQHF	TGTGCCAGCAGCACCAGACAGAGCAATCAGCCCCAGCATTTT
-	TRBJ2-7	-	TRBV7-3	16	CASSLTGGADFYEQYF	TGTGCCAGCAGCTTAACGGGTGGGGCAGATTTCTACGAGCAGTACTTC
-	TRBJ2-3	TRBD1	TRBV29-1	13	CSAGQGGTDTQYF	TGCAGCGCCGGACAGGGGGGCACAGATACGCAGTATTTT
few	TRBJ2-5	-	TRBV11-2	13	CASSSEARETQYF	TGTGCCAGCAGCTCGGAGGCGCGAGAGACCCAGTACTTC
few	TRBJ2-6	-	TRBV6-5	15	CASSYSGPGANVLTF	TGTGCCAGCAGTTACTCCGGGCCAGGGGCCAACGTCCTGACTTTC
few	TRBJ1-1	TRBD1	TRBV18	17	CASSPQGAQGMNTEAFF	TGTGCCAGCTCACCGCAGGGGGCGCAGGGGATGAACACTGAAGCTTTCTTT
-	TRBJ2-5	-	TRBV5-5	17	CASSLSGRATLGKTQYF	TGTGCCAGCAGCTTGTCCGGCCGGGCCACCCTCGGGAAGACCCAGTACTTC
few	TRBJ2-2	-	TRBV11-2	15	CASSPGPGTAGELFF	TGTGCCAGCAGCCCCGGTCCAGGGACGGCCGGGGAGCTGTTTTTT
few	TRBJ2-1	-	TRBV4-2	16	CASSQDRRPSYNEQFF	TGTGCCAGCAGCCAAGATCGAAGGCCCAGTTACAATGAGCAGTTCTTC
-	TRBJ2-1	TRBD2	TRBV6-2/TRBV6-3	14	CASRQLLAGGPEFF	TGTGCCAGCAGACAACTACTAGCGGGGGGGCCGGAATTCTTC
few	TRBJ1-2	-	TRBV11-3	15	CASSLEISLNYGYTF	TGTGCCAGCAGCTTAGAAATCAGCTTAAACTATGGCTACACCTTC
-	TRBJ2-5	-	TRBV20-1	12	CSEWGYQETQYF	TGCAGTGAGTGGGGGTACCAAGAGACCCAGTACTTC
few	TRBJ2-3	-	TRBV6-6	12	CASSLQGRTQYF	TGTGCCAGCAGTTTGCAGGGACGCACGCAGTATTTT
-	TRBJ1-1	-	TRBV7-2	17	CASSPAPLIVMNTEAFF	TGTGCCAGCAGCCCCGCCCCCCTGATCGTAATGAACACTGAAGCTTTCTTT
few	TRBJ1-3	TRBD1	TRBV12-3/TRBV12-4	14	CASKNRDRGNTIYF	TGTGCCAGCAAGAACCGGGACAGGGGAAACACCATATATTTT
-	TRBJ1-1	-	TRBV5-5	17	CASSLAPHRVGNTEAFF	TGTGCCAGCAGCCTAGCCCCGCACAGGGTTGGGAACACTGAAGCTTTCTTT
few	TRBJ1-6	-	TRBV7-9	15	CASSLVVGENSPLHF	TGTGCCAGCAGCTTAGTAGTGGGGGAAAATTCACCCCTCCACTTT
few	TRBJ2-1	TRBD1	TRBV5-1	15	CASSLGRTGENEQFF	TGCGCCAGCAGCTTGGGACGGACAGGGGAGAATGAGCAGTTCTTC
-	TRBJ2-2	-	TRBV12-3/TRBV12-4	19	CASSPYWQGALGGPGELFF	TGTGCCAGCAGCCCCTATTGGCAGGGGGCTTTGGGAGGGCCCGGGGAGCTGTTTTTT
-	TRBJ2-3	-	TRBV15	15	CATSRDPSSTDTQYF	TGTGCCACCAGCAGAGATCCCTCTAGCACAGATACGCAGTATTTT
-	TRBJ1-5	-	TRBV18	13	CASSPGEEQPQHF	TGTGCCAGCTCACCGGGGGAGGAACAGCCCCAGCATTTT
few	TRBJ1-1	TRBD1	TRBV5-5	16	CASRLIPGTVNTEAFF	TGTGCCAGCAGGCTCATTCCCGGGACAGTGAACACTGAAGCTTTCTTT
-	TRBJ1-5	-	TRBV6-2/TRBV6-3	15	CASNAGGLGNQPQHF	TGTGCCAGCAACGCGGGGGGGCTCGGCAATCAGCCCCAGCATTTT
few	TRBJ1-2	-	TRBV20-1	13	CSAARSGPDGYTF	TGCAGTGCTGCTCGATCAGGGCCCGATGGCTACACCTTC
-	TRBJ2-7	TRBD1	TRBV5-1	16	CASSHIDRASSYEQYF	TGCGCCAGCAGCCACATCGACAGGGCAAGTTCCTACGAGCAGTACTTC
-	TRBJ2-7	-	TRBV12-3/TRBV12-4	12	CASGGASYEQYF	TGTGCCAGCGGGGGGGCGTCCTACGAGCAGTACTTC
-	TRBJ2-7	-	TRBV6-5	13	CASRREGVWEQYF	TGTGCCAGCAGACGCGAGGGGGTATGGGAGCAGTACTTC
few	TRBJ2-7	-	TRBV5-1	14	CASSLSPQSYEQYF	TGCGCCAGCAGCTTGAGTCCGCAATCCTACGAGCAGTACTTC
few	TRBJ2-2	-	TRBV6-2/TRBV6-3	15	CASSSGLENTGELFF	TGTGCCAGCAGTTCAGGGTTGGAGAACACCGGGGAGCTGTTTTTT
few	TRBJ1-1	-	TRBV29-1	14	CSAERGQGNTEAFF	TGCAGCGCAGAGAGGGGCCAGGGGAACACTGAAGCTTTCTTT
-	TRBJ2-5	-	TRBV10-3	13	CAITGVAGETQYF	TGTGCCATCACGGGGGTAGCCGGTGAGACCCAGTACTTC